Each of the 12 T cell receptor beta chains below was sequenced from the same sample in a study of human T cells and chemical hapten exposure. Described time point: healthy volunteer bleed at 2 weeks. The starting material, unfractionated whole blood, was used for total RNA extraction. TCRdb reanalysed the RACE reads using MiXCR and keeps one entry per CDR3 protein. The table lists some 50,000 distinct CDR3 sequences, roughly 4.2% of them singletons, with approximately 6.3% in the top ten. Sequenced: whole blood. The receptor source for this set is a human donor in good health. Some clones in this sample may be carry-over from other donors' samples.

This clonotype was recorded at least ten times. V and J are TRBV30 and TRBJ2-5; possibly TRBD1 for D (6 bases). Germline loops: CDR1 GTSNPN, CDR2 SVGIG (reference sequence). The CDR3 length is 15 residues. Trimming took off 1 base at V and 2 bases at J, with 14 bases between the two ends. The CDR3 DNA is TGTGCCTGGAGTGGGGACCCAGGGGAACAAGAGACCCAGTACTTC. Amino acids: CAWSGDPGEQETQYF.

This clonotype was picked up many times. The CDR3 here is CAAKQNPNDNSPLHF. The CDR3 DNA is TGTGCCGCCAAACAGAATCCAAACGATAATTCACCCCTCCACTTT. This chain connects TRBV10-3 to TRBJ1-6; unclear D gene. Germline V gene lookup returns CDR1 ENHRY and CDR2 SYGVKD. The CDR3 runs to 15 residues. Trimming pared 11 bases from V and 5 bases from J, leaving 19 bases between.

This clonotype turned up a few times. The V and J genes are TRBV5-1 and TRBJ2-2; D is undetermined. V was clipped by 2 bases and J by 0 bases, with 5 bases between them. CDR3 size: 14 residues. Per the germline V gene, CDR1 is SGHRS and CDR2 is YFSETQ. CDR3 residues: CASSLQSNTGELFF. DNA of the CDR3: TGCGCCAGCAGCTTACAATCGAACACCGGGGAGCTGTTTTTT.

This clonotype was seen a handful of times. The chain combines TRBV11-2 with TRBJ2-5, with 10 bases that match TRBD2. Germline CDR1 and CDR2: SGHAT and FQNNGV. The CDR3 length is 17 residues. V was clipped by 4 bases and J by 5 bases; unmatched bases: 13. The chain's CDR3 is CASSWEVPSGSPETQYF. The CDR3 region has the DNA TGTGCCAGCAGCTGGGAAGTCCCTAGCGGGAGTCCGGAGACCCAGTACTTC.

This clonotype has a count of ten or more. V usage is TRBV5-1 and J usage is TRBJ1-5; D gene ambiguous. This CDR3 spans 16 amino acids. V lost 1 base and J lost 4, with 15 bases in between. The germline V gene has CDR1 SGHRS and CDR2 YFSETQ. CDR3 protein: CASSLQGWDANQPQHF. The CDR3 DNA reads TGCGCCAGCAGCTTGCAAGGATGGGATGCAAATCAGCCCCAGCATTTT.

This clonotype was recorded many times. The chain carries TRBV24-1 and TRBJ2-7; TRBD1 aligns across 9 bases. With 4 bases clipped from V and 1 base from J, the junction kept 4 bases outside the gene matches. Germline V CDR1 and CDR2: KGHDR, SFDVKD. The CDR3 loop spans 15 amino acids. The CDR3 region has the DNA TGTGCCACCAGTGACTCGGGACAGGGTTCCTACGAGCAGTACTTC. The encoded protein is CATSDSGQGSYEQYF.

This clonotype was detected a few times. This chain uses TRBV6-1 with TRBJ1-2; 7 bases map to TRBD1. Per germline, CDR1 MNHNS and CDR2 SASEGT. The V gene end was trimmed by 7 bases and the J gene end by 3 bases; junction bases not matched to a gene: 8. This CDR3 has 14 amino acids. The CDR3 reads CASTTGQAHYGYTF. CDR3 coding DNA: TGTGCCAGCACCACCGGACAGGCCCACTATGGCTACACCTTC.

The V and J genes are TRBV15 and TRBJ2-7; D perhaps matches TRBD2 (6 bases). Germline CDR1 and CDR2: LNHNV and YYDKDF (reference sequence). This CDR3 is built from 15 residues. With 5 bases removed from V and 2 bases from J, the gap between germline ends came to 16 bases. The DNA of the CDR3 is TGTGCCACCAGCTCCCCGGATAGCGGCACCTACGAGCAGTACTTC. Its protein is CATSSPDSGTYEQYF. Using reference TRBV15 and TRBJ2-7 for the parts outside the CDR3, the full variable domain is DAMVIQNPRYQVTQFGKPVTLSCSQTLNHNVMYWYQQKSSQAPKLLFHYYDKDFNNEADTPDNFQSRRPNTSFCFLDIRSPGLGDTAMYLCATSSPDSGTYEQYFGPGTRLTVT.

The chain employs TRBV5-4 and TRBJ2-1, with 11 bases fitting TRBD1. The CDR3 length is 17 residues. V shed 5 bases, J shed 3 bases, and the junction held 10 bases outside the gene matches. CDR1 SGHNT and CDR2 YYREEE come from the germline V gene (reference sequence). CDR3 sequence (DNA): TGTGCCAGCAGAGTCAAGGCCGGGACAGGGGGCTACAATGAGCAGTTCTTC. It encodes CASRVKAGTGGYNEQFF.

Comments on this clonotype: A much larger clone is a single base away; this may be a read error. The chain carries TRBV24-1 and TRBJ2-1; 7 nucleotides line up with TRBD2. V lost 3 bases to trimming and J lost 8 bases; unmatched junction nucleotides: 18. CDR3 length equals 18 residues. Germline V CDR1 and CDR2: KGHDR, SFDVKD. CDR3 sequence: CATSDRLMQAGRFDEQFF. The DNA for the CDR3 is TGTGCCACCAGTGATAGGTTGATGCAAGCGGGACGGTTCGATGAGCAGTTCTTC.

This clonotype was counted many times. This sequence joins TRBV20-1 and TRBJ1-1; no definite D call. V lost 5 bases to trimming and J lost 1 base, with 14 bases between them. This CDR3 has 14 residues. Germline CDR1 reads DFQATT; CDR2 reads SNEGSKA (reference sequence). In DNA, the CDR3 is TGCAGTGCTCGCGGATCTCAGGCGAACACTGAAGCTTTCTTT. It codes for CSARGSQANTEAFF.

The J gene is TRBJ1-4, the V gene TRBV11-2; 7 nucleotides match TRBD1. CDR1 is SGHAT, CDR2 FQNNGV, per germline. The trim removed 0 bases at V and 6 bases at J, leaving 7 bases unmatched. The CDR3 contains 16 residues. CDR3 amino acids: CASSLEWDSSYEKLFF. The DNA for the CDR3 is TGTGCCAGCAGCTTAGAATGGGACAGCTCTTATGAAAAACTGTTTTTT.